The sample holds one count of the clone carrying this T cell receptor beta chain. This record belongs to a study of blood T cell repertoires in COVID-19. Overall study: Samples of COVID-19 (acute and convalescent) were obtained from the United States, Italy and Spain. In each case, the material was cDNA or gDNA derived from T cells, B-cell-depleted T cells, or PBMCs.

Here immunoSEQ multiplex PCR was the method, and the copy in TCRdb shows in-frame clones only, minus some. The sample carries tens of thousands of clones, 90% recorded once. The V end was cut by 1 base, the J end by 6 bases, with 12 bases between. Germline loops: CDR1 MGHRA, CDR2 YSYEKL. CDR3 length equals 14 residues. This sequence was found in a man aged 50 to 59 with acute or convalescent COVID-19. Source material: peripheral blood. The chain carries TRBV4-1 and TRBJ1-2; D perhaps matches TRBD1 (5 bases). CDR3: CASSQVSGRDGYTF. The CDR3 nucleotides read TGCGCCAGCAGCCAAGTGTCAGGGAGGGATGGCTACACCTTC.